This T cell receptor beta chain derives from a study of human thymus T cells. Study results and limitations: Thymic TCR repertoires of unrelated people reportedly overlapped highly. Thymic and blood repertoires appeared to carry a bias in their V and J gene usage.

In corrective heart surgery, resections were taken, and these provided the thymus tissue. Healthy Finnish infants having corrective surgery for congenital heart defects served as donors. Trimming stripped 4 bases from V and 7 bases from J, with 14 bases between. Germline V gene lookup returns CDR1 MGHRA and CDR2 YSYEKL. The length of the CDR3 is 14 residues. The protocol was immunoSEQ multiplex PCR, while the TCRdb copy is restricted to in-frame clones and leaves out a portion. This sample has about 78,000 clones, with roughly 96% found just once. In its sample, this clone was seen once. The target antigen is unknown.

This chain connects TRBV4-1 to TRBJ2-1, with TRBD2 as a possible D gene (6 bases). Sequenced: thymus tissue. The receptor was derived from a boy under three years old with a congenital heart defect but otherwise immunologically healthy. Here the CDR3 reads CASSPPGLLNEQFF. In nucleotides, the CDR3 is TGCGCCAGCAGCCCTCCCGGACTATTAAATGAGCAGTTCTTC.